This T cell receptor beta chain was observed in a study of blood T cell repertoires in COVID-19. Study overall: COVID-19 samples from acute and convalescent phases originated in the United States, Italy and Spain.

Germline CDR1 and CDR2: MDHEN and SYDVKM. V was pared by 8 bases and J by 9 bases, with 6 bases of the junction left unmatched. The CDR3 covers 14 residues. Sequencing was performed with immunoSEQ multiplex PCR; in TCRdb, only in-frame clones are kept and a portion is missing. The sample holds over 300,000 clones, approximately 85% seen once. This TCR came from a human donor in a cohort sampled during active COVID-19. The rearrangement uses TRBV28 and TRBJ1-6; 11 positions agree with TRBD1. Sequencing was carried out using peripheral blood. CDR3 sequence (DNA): TGTGCCAGCCGTAGGGACAGGGGGGTTTCACCCCTCCACTTT. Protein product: CASRRDRGVSPLHF.